Each of the 27 T cell receptor beta chains below was sequenced from the same sample in a study of shared clonotypes between healthy human individuals. TCRdb's table, derived via immunoSEQ multiplex PCR, lists solely in-frame clones and lacks some. The table has approximately 2,000,000 clones, less than 95% seen once. Material: naive CD4+ T cells from PBMCs. Specified subset: CD45RA+ positively selected. These TCRs come from a man aged 18 to 30 in good health. Some clones in this sample may be carry-over from other donors' samples.

This clone has more than one count but fewer than ten. The same CDR3 arises from other DNA sequences in this sample as well. This chain connects TRBV18 to TRBJ2-7, with 9 bases lining up with TRBD1. V lost 6 bases to trimming and J lost 3 bases; unmatched junction nucleotides: 3. Germline values: CDR1 KGHSH, CDR2 LQKENI. The CDR3 runs 13 residues. The CDR3 loop reads CASSLGQGYEQYF. The CDR3 nucleotides are TGTGCCAGCTCTCTGGGACAGGGCTACGAGCAGTACTTC.

This clone was found once. The chain carries TRBV15 and TRBJ2-5; possibly TRBD2 for D (7 bases). CDR1 is LNHNV and CDR2 is YYDKDF in the germline V gene (reference sequence). V dropped 7 bases and J dropped 5 bases, with 17 bases sitting between them. The CDR3 sequence is 14 residues long. CDR3 protein: CATIDGGRGETQYF. The CDR3 DNA follows: TGTGCCACCATCGATGGAGGGAGGGGGGAGACCCAGTACTTC. Based on the CDR3 plus reference TRBV15 and TRBJ2-5, the full variable domain is DAMVIQNPRYQVTQFGKPVTLSCSQTLNHNVMYWYQQKSSQAPKLLFHYYDKDFNNEADTPDNFQSRRPNTSFCFLDIRSPGLGDTAMYLCATIDGGRGETQYFGPGTRLLVL.

This chain uses TRBV7-9 with TRBJ2-5; 7 bases fit TRBD2. CDR1 and CDR2 from the germline V gene are SEHNR and FQNEAQ (reference sequence). V lost 5 bases and J lost 5; bases outside the gene matches: 17. CDR3 size: 17 residues. The CDR3 coding sequence is TGTGCCAGCAGCCGACCTCCTAGCGGCAAAGCGGAGGAGACCCAGTACTTC. Its translation is CASSRPPSGKAEETQYF. Full variable domain (rest looked up from reference TRBV7-9 and TRBJ2-5): DTGVSQNPRHKITKRGQNVTFRCDPISEHNRLYWYRQTLGQGPEFLTYFQNEAQLEKSRLLSDRFSAERPKGSFSTLEIQRTEQGDSAMYLCASSRPPSGKAEETQYFGPGTRLLVL.

J is TRBJ1-2 and V is TRBV5-6; no clear D. CDR3 length: 13 residues. Germline assignment: CDR1 SGHDT and CDR2 YYEEEE. V was cut by 2 bases and J by 8 bases, with 13 bases left in between. The CDR3 DNA sequence: TGTGCCAGCAGCTTCGGGAATTCGAGGGGCTACACCTTC. Residues: CASSFGNSRGYTF.

As DNA, the CDR3 is TGTGCCAGCAGCTTAGCAAACAGTAATGAAAAACTGTTTTTT. It codes for CASSLANSNEKLFF. The V and J genes are TRBV7-2 and TRBJ1-4, with D hard to call. V was trimmed by 0 bases and J by 4 bases, leaving 6 bases between them. The germline V gene encodes CDR1 SGHTA and CDR2 FQGNSA. This CDR3 is 14 amino acids long.

This clone appeared a few times. The chain recombines TRBV7-2 with TRBJ1-5; 9 bases map to TRBD1. With V trimmed by 5 bases and J by 5 bases, 4 bases remained unmatched. CDR1 SGHTA and CDR2 FQGNSA come from the germline V gene. The CDR3 has 14 amino acids. CDR3 loop: CASSEDRGDQPQHF. CDR3 sequence (DNA): TGTGCCAGCAGCGAAGACAGGGGGGATCAGCCCCAGCATTTT. Complete variable domain (other parts from reference TRBV7-2 and TRBJ1-5): GAGVSQSPSNKVTEKGKDVELRCDPISGHTALYWYRQSLGQGLEFLIYFQGNSAPDKSGLPSDRFSAERTGGSVSTLTIQRTQQEDSAVYLCASSEDRGDQPQHFGDGTRLSIL.

This clone has only one observation. This rearrangement joins TRBV2 to TRBJ2-7, with TRBD1 identical over 10 bases. The CDR3 length is 15 residues. Germline trimming cut 3 bases from V and 3 bases from J; bases unmatched to any gene: 5. Per the germline V gene, CDR1 is SNHLY and CDR2 is FYNNEI. The CDR3: CASSDDRGRNYEQYF. In DNA, the CDR3 is TGTGCCAGCAGTGATGACAGGGGGCGAAACTACGAGCAGTACTTC.

This clone appeared once. Other DNA sequences from this sample encode an identical CDR3 as well. This CDR3 reads CASSLGPPGNTIYF. CDR3 nucleotide sequence: TGCGCCAGCAGCTTGGGGCCCCCTGGAAACACCATATATTTT. The gene calls are TRBV5-1 and TRBJ1-3; D not certain. There are 14 residues in the CDR3. The germline CDR1 and CDR2 sequences are SGHRS and YFSETQ. Trimming removed 0 bases at V and 2 bases at J, with 6 bases between.

This chain joins TRBV19 and TRBJ1-5, with D unresolved. V was clipped by 6 bases and J by 7 bases, with 10 bases between them. Germline V lookup: CDR1 LNHDA, CDR2 SQIVND (reference sequence). This CDR3 contains 12 residues. The CDR3 DNA follows: TGTGCCAGTAGCTCCAGTGCACAGCCCCAGCATTTT. Translating gives CASSSSAQPQHF.

V and J are TRBV19 and TRBJ2-1; D gene ambiguous. CDR1 and CDR2 from the germline V gene are LNHDA and SQIVND (reference sequence). This CDR3 spans 12 amino acids. V was pared by 3 bases and J by 7 bases, with 7 bases between. The CDR3 protein is CASSMLRNEQFF. In nucleotides, the CDR3 is TGTGCCAGTAGTATGCTTCGGAATGAGCAGTTCTTC.

The chain combines TRBV7-2 with TRBJ2-5; D is unclear. V was trimmed by 1 base and J by 5 bases, leaving 20 bases between them. The CDR3 runs 17 residues. The V gene's germline CDR1 is SGHTA and CDR2 FQGNSA. The CDR3 DNA reads TGTGCCAGCAGCTTAGTTGACTGGGCCGTGGGCCGGGAGACCCAGTACTTC. Its translation is CASSLVDWAVGRETQYF. The variable domain in full, with the rest retrieved from reference TRBV7-2 and TRBJ2-5, is GAGVSQSPSNKVTEKGKDVELRCDPISGHTALYWYRQSLGQGLEFLIYFQGNSAPDKSGLPSDRFSAERTGGSVSTLTIQRTQQEDSAVYLCASSLVDWAVGRETQYFGPGTRLLVL.

The gene calls are TRBV4-3 and TRBJ2-1; tentative D call: TRBD1 (6 bases). Germline V gene lookup returns CDR1 LGHNA and CDR2 YSLEER. The CDR3 has 16 amino acids. V gave up 1 base and J gave up 3 bases, with 13 bases separating them. CDR3 residues: CASSQGAGQNYNEQFF. CDR3 nucleotides: TGCGCCAGCAGCCAAGGCGCCGGACAGAACTACAATGAGCAGTTCTTC.

This sequence joins TRBV5-1 and TRBJ2-5, with TRBD2 matching over 10 bases. The ends lost 0 bases at V and 5 bases at J; junction bases unmatched: 7. Germline V CDR1 and CDR2: SGHRS, YFSETQ. This CDR3 has 16 residues. The CDR3 here is CASSLGSSGSSETQYF. CDR3 nucleotide sequence: TGCGCCAGCAGCTTGGGGTCTAGCGGGAGTAGCGAGACCCAGTACTTC. The whole variable domain, filled in from reference TRBV5-1 and TRBJ2-5, reads KAGVTQTPRYLIKTRGQQVTLSCSPISGHRSVSWYQQTPGQGLQFLFEYFSETQRNKGNFPGRFSGRQFSNSRSEMNVSTLELGDSALYLCASSLGSSGSSETQYFGPGTRLLVL.

This chain uses TRBV28 with TRBJ1-2, with a tentative D call TRBD1 (5 bases). The V and J ends lost 7 bases and 2 bases respectively, with 14 bases between them. The CDR3 is made up of 14 amino acids. Germline V lookup: CDR1 MDHEN, CDR2 SYDVKM. As DNA, the CDR3 is TGTGCCAGCATCCCTGGGACGTCCAACTATGGCTACACCTTC. As protein: CASIPGTSNYGYTF.

The gene calls are TRBV5-4 and TRBJ1-4; D gene uncertain. V lost 4 bases and J 0 bases, leaving 10 bases between the germline ends. Germline CDR1 SGHNT, CDR2 YYREEE (reference sequence). The CDR3 is made up of 15 amino acids. CDR3 amino acids: CASSLAGATNEKLFF. The CDR3 DNA is TGTGCCAGCAGCCTTGCGGGAGCAACTAATGAAAAACTGTTTTTT.

This clone has a single count. V gene TRBV23-1 combines with J gene TRBJ2-3; D perhaps matches TRBD2 (6 bases). TRBV23-1 belongs to the ORF category, with a function that is uncertain. There are 19 residues in the CDR3. V lost 1 base and J 0 bases, leaving 20 bases between the germline ends. Here the CDR3 reads CASSQWGDPETTSTDTQYF. In DNA, the CDR3 is TGCGCCAGCAGTCAATGGGGGGACCCCGAAACCACTAGCACAGATACGCAGTATTTT.

The genes are TRBV29-1 and TRBJ2-7; D is ambiguous. V was trimmed by 1 base and J by 2 bases, leaving 15 bases between them. In germline, CDR1 is SQVTM, CDR2 ANQGSEA. There are 15 residues in the CDR3. The CDR3 loop is CSVEAAAGRTYEQYF. DNA of the CDR3: TGCAGCGTTGAAGCCGCGGCAGGTAGAACCTACGAGCAGTACTTC.

With respect to this clone: Distinct nucleotide sequences in the sample also encode this CDR3. J is TRBJ1-1 and V is TRBV7-3; D may be TRBD1 (6 bases). V was pared by 0 bases and J by 5 bases, with 7 bases between. The CDR3 loop spans 13 amino acids. Germline assignment: CDR1 SGHTA and CDR2 FQGTGA. In DNA, the CDR3 is TGTGCCAGCAGCTTAACAGGGGGAACTGAAGCTTTCTTT. It translates to CASSLTGGTEAFF. Variable domain in full (rest from reference TRBV7-3 and TRBJ1-1): GAGVSQTPSNKVTEKGKYVELRCDPISGHTALYWYRQSLGQGPEFLIYFQGTGAADDSGLPNDRFFAVRPEGSVSTLKIQRTERGDSAVYLCASSLTGGTEAFFGQGTRLTVV.

The chain employs TRBV28 and TRBJ1-1; D remains unclear. In germline, CDR1 is MDHEN, CDR2 SYDVKM. The CDR3 sequence is 12 residues long. V lost 4 bases to trimming and J lost 9 bases, with 12 bases between them. Written as DNA, the CDR3 is TGTGCCAGCAGTTCCTCTCTTCGGAAAGCTTTCTTT. Translating gives CASSSSLRKAFF.

The gene calls are TRBV7-9 and TRBJ2-4; 8 bases fit TRBD2. The germline gives CDR1 SEHNR, CDR2 FQNEAQ (reference sequence). V shed 1 base, J shed 2 bases, and the junction held 10 bases outside the gene matches. There are 18 residues in the CDR3. The CDR3 bases are TGTGCCAGCAGCTTAGGCCCCCCCACTAGCGGAACCAAAAACATTCAGTACTTC. Translated, it gives CASSLGPPTSGTKNIQYF.

The chain employs TRBV5-4 and TRBJ1-1; D remains ambiguous. This CDR3 has 13 amino acids. Trimming took 2 bases from V and 1 from J, leaving 6 bases between them. Germline CDR1 SGHNT, CDR2 YYREEE (reference sequence). CDR3 DNA: TGTGCCAGCAGCTTACAGAGGAACACTGAAGCTTTCTTT. Translating it yields CASSLQRNTEAFF.

V usage is TRBV5-1 and J usage is TRBJ1-2, with D unresolved. CDR3 length: 17 amino acids. Germline V gives CDR1 SGHRS, CDR2 YFSETQ. Between the trimmed V and J ends, which lost 0 bases and 4 bases, there was a span of 19 bases. CDR3 DNA: TGCGCCAGCAGCTTGGGCATGGAGTCGTTCGGATCCTATGGCTACACCTTC. This translates into CASSLGMESFGSYGYTF.

The chain employs TRBV29-1 and TRBJ1-1, with a possible D match to TRBD1 (6 bases). There are 17 residues in the CDR3. In germline, CDR1 is SQVTM, CDR2 ANQGSEA. V shed 6 bases and J shed 2 bases, with 25 bases lying between them. CDR3 loop: CSVHYHRAGRENTEAFF. The CDR3 DNA is TGCAGCGTCCACTACCACAGGGCAGGGCGGGAAAACACTGAAGCTTTCTTT.

This sequence joins TRBV28 and TRBJ1-5, with D maybe TRBD1 (5 bases). Germline lookup yields CDR1 MDHEN and CDR2 SYDVKM. Trimming pared 6 bases from V and 4 bases from J, leaving 16 bases between. The CDR3 has 15 amino acids. CDR3 sequence (DNA): TGTGCCAGCAGATCTTCTACCGACAGAAATCAGCCCCAGCATTTT. Translating it yields CASRSSTDRNQPQHF.

This sequence joins TRBV6-1 and TRBJ2-5, with D uncertain. Deletions cut 5 bases from V and 9 bases from J, with 16 bases between. The CDR3 totals 13 residues. Germline V lookup: CDR1 MNHNS, CDR2 SASEGT. CDR3 region: CASSLGTFRAQYF. Here the CDR3 DNA reads TGTGCCAGCAGTCTAGGAACTTTTAGGGCCCAGTACTTC.

V and J are TRBV9 and TRBJ2-1; 7 nucleotides match TRBD2. Trimming at V came to 2 bases and at J to 9 bases, leaving 8 bases not matched to a gene. The CDR3 runs 14 residues. The V gene's germline CDR1 is SGDLS and CDR2 YYNGEE. Here the CDR3 reads CASSVEVSGGEQFF. The CDR3 DNA is TGTGCCAGCAGCGTGGAGGTCTCGGGGGGTGAGCAGTTCTTC.

The chain has TRBV6-1 and TRBJ1-1; 11 nucleotides align to TRBD1. Looked up from germline, CDR1 is MNHNS and CDR2 is SASEGT. This CDR3 has 15 amino acids. Unmatched junction bases numbered 3, after V lost 5 bases and J lost 1 base. The CDR3 region is CASSRTGGKNTEAFF. The DNA of the CDR3 is TGTGCCAGCAGTAGGACAGGGGGCAAGAACACTGAAGCTTTCTTT.